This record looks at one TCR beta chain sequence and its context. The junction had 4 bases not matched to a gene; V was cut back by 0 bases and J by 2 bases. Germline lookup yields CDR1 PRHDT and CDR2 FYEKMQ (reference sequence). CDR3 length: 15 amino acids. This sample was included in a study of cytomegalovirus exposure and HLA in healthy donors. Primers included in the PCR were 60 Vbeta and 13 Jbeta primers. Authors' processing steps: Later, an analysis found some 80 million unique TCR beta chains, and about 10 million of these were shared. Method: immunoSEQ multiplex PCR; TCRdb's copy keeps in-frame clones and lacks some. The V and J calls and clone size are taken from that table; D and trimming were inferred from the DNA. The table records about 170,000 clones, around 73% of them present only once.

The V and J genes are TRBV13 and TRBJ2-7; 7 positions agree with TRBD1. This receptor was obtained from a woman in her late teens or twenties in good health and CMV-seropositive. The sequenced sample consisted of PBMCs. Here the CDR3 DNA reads TGTGCCAGCAGCTTAGGAGGGGGCACAACCTACGAGCAGTACTTC. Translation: CASSLGGGTTYEQYF.